This T cell receptor beta chain stems from a study of OX40 agonist ivuxolimab in advanced cancers. Collection of blood occurred at baseline, at cycle 4 day 1, and at cycle 7 day 1. This CDR3 region has 21 residues. The ends lost 2 bases at V and 1 base at J; junction bases unmatched: 18. Germline V gene data show CDR1 as ENHRY and CDR2 as SYGVKD. The protocol was immunoSEQ multiplex PCR, while the TCRdb copy is restricted to in-frame clones and leaves out a portion. This sample has over 30,000 clones; roughly nine tenths occur once, and the top ten carry 35% to 45%. This rearrangement joins TRBV10-3 to TRBJ2-3; 10 positions match TRBD2. The sequence was obtained from an adult with an advanced solid tumor such as melanoma, head and neck, liver or kidney cancer. The sample was CD4+ or CD8+ T cells sorted from blood, taken in a trial of the OX40 agonist ivuxolimab. This CDR3 reads CAISEPTGRAGGPHGTDTQYF. The CDR3 region has the DNA TGTGCCATCAGTGAGCCGACGGGGCGAGCGGGAGGGCCCCATGGCACAGATACGCAGTATTTT.